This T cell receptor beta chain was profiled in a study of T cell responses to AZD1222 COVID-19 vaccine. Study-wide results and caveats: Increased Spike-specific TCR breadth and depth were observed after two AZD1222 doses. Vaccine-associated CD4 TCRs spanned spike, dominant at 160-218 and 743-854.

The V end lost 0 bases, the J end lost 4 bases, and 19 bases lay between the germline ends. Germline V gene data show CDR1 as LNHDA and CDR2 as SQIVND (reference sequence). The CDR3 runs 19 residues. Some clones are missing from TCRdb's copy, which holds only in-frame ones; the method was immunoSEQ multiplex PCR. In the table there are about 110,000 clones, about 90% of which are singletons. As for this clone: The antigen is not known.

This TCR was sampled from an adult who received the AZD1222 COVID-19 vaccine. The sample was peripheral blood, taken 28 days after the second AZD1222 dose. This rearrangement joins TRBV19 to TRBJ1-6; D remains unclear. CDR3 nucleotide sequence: TGTGCCAGTAGTATAGATTCCTCCGAGGACCTGCCGTATAATTCACCCCTCCACTTT. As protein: CASSIDSSEDLPYNSPLHF.